These 22 T cell receptor beta chains were sequenced from one sample in a study of regulatory T cells in long-lasting Graves disease. CDR3 regions were amplified by Arm-PCR using iRepertoire HTBI primers to build TCR beta libraries. TCRdb re-derived calls from the multiplex PCR reads in MiXCR, one entry per CDR3 protein. Of over 500,000 distinct CDR3 sequences listed, roughly 15% were seen once; the top ten hold more than 15%. Time point described: newly diagnosed GD, antithyroid drugs for less than 3 months. The TCR library was made from RNA extracted from PBMCs. These data also formed part of another study, on T cells in Graves' hyperthyroidism and ophthalmopathy.

The sample was peripheral blood mononuclear cells (PBMCs), taken at new diagnosis, from a patient treated with antithyroid drugs. These receptors originate from a woman in her 30s with Graves disease.

The table lists this clonotype with a few counts. The rearrangement links TRBV9 to TRBJ2-7; a weak D match, TRBD2 (5 bases). V gave up 4 bases and J gave up 6 bases, with 17 bases separating them. Per germline, CDR1 SGDLS and CDR2 YYNGEE. The CDR3 has 14 amino acids. The CDR3 DNA reads TGTGCCAGCAGCTCAGGAGGCACTGTGGGCGAGCAGTACTTC. Protein product: CASSSGGTVGEQYF.

This clonotype occurred a few times. The rearrangement uses TRBV13 and TRBJ2-1, with 12 bases that match TRBD2. Per germline, CDR1 PRHDT and CDR2 FYEKMQ (reference sequence). The V segment lost 2 bases and the J segment 4 bases; nucleotides outside the gene matches: 9. The length of the CDR3 is 18 residues. The CDR3 DNA is TGTGCCAGCAGCTTAAGACTAGCGGGGGTCATGGGATACAATGAGCAGTTCTTC. It yields the protein CASSLRLAGVMGYNEQFF.

The CDR3 DNA follows: TGTGCCAGCAGTTACCCCGGGACAGGGGTATTTGGCAATCAGCCCCAGCATTTT. Translation: CASSYPGTGVFGNQPQHF. The chain employs TRBV6-5 and TRBJ1-5, with 10 bases lining up with TRBD1. This CDR3 region has 18 residues. Trimming cost V 2 bases and J 2 bases; bases outside gene matches: 9. Per germline, CDR1 MNHEY and CDR2 SVGAGI.

This clonotype was picked up many times. The V and J genes are TRBV15 and TRBJ2-7, with D tentatively TRBD2 (6 bases). V was pared by 1 base and J by 6 bases, with 13 bases between. This CDR3 region has 14 residues. Per the germline V gene, CDR1 is LNHNV and CDR2 is YYDKDF (reference sequence). In nucleotides, the CDR3 is TGTGCCACCAGCAGAGTAGGGACTGATCGCGAGCAGTACTTC. Amino acids: CATSRVGTDREQYF.

This clonotype showed up many times. The chain combines TRBV30 with TRBJ1-1; D might be TRBD1 (5 bases). Germline lookup yields CDR1 GTSNPN and CDR2 SVGIG (reference sequence). CDR3 length: 13 amino acids. V lost 1 base and J 5 bases, leaving 11 bases between the germline ends. The DNA for the CDR3 is TGTGCCTGGAGTGGCGGGACGTTAACTGAAGCTTTCTTT. Translation gives CAWSGGTLTEAFF.

J is TRBJ2-5 and V is TRBV28; D unresolved. Trimming shortened V by 6 bases and J by 2 bases, and 10 bases separated the two germline ends. Germline CDR1 reads MDHEN; CDR2 reads SYDVKM. The CDR3 is made up of 13 amino acids. The CDR3 DNA is TGTGCCAGCAGGCCAACTATACAAGAGACCCAGTACTTC. It encodes CASRPTIQETQYF.

V usage is TRBV6-1 and J usage is TRBJ1-3; a weak D match, TRBD1 (5 bases). The CDR3 consists of 16 residues. V lost 6 bases, J lost 2 bases, and 17 bases lay in between. Germline loops: CDR1 MNHNS, CDR2 SASEGT. The CDR3 bases are TGTGCCAGCAGCCTCTCGTGGGGGTCGGCTGGAAACACCATATATTTT. Translated: CASSLSWGSAGNTIYF.

This clonotype appeared a few times. This sequence joins TRBV25-1 and TRBJ2-7; 7 bases agree with TRBD1. Per germline, CDR1 MGHDK and CDR2 SYGVNS. The trim removed 2 bases at V and 4 bases at J, leaving 8 bases unmatched. The CDR3 is 15 residues long. CDR3 coding DNA: TGTGCCAGCAGTGAAACAACCGGGACAGTGTACGAGCAGTACTTC. Encoded protein: CASSETTGTVYEQYF.

There are a few counts of this clonotype. The V and J genes are TRBV7-8 and TRBJ2-6; D not resolved. This CDR3 comprises 19 residues. In germline, CDR1 is SGHVS, CDR2 FQNEAQ. V was cut by 6 bases and J by 0 bases, with 21 bases left in between. Here the CDR3 reads CASSRTETALGSGANVLTF. The CDR3 bases are TGTGCCAGCAGTAGAACAGAGACGGCTTTGGGCTCTGGGGCCAACGTCCTGACTTTC.

The J gene is TRBJ1-1, the V gene TRBV9; D gene ambiguous. CDR1 is SGDLS and CDR2 is YYNGEE in the germline V gene. V was pared by 4 bases and J by 1 base, with 14 bases between. This CDR3 region has 15 residues. Here the CDR3 reads CASSPRRDWNTEAFF. The CDR3 DNA follows: TGTGCCAGCAGCCCTCGTAGGGATTGGAACACTGAAGCTTTCTTT.

Turning to this clonotype: A much larger clone differs by one base, so this may be a read error. The V call is TRBV6-1, the J call TRBJ1-2; 7 nucleotides match TRBD1. The CDR3 consists of 15 residues. The V gene's germline CDR1 is MNHNS and CDR2 SASEGT. This CDR3 reads CVSSPGTVINYGYTF. In DNA, the CDR3 is TGTGTCAGCAGTCCGGGGACAGTTATCAACTATGGCTACACCTTC.

V gene TRBV29-1 combines with J gene TRBJ2-7; 7 nucleotides align to TRBD1. Germline values: CDR1 SQVTM, CDR2 ANQGSEA. This CDR3 is 13 amino acids long. V lost 7 bases to trimming and J lost 7 bases; unmatched junction nucleotides: 13. The CDR3: CSGQTGNRKEQYF. CDR3 DNA: TGCAGCGGACAGACAGGGAACAGGAAAGAGCAGTACTTC.

This clonotype was detected many times. V is TRBV11-2 and J is TRBJ2-7, with 7 bases matching TRBD1. Trimming removed 4 bases from V and 6 bases from J; junction bases left unmatched: 15. This CDR3 spans 16 amino acids. CDR1 and CDR2 (germline): SGHAT, FQNNGV. In DNA form, the CDR3 reads TGTGCCAGCAGCTCACCAGGGGCTGGGACAGCATCCGAGCAGTACTTC. Translated, it gives CASSSPGAGTASEQYF.

With regard to this clonotype: One base away lies a much larger clone, so this may be a sequencing read error. This chain connects TRBV11-2 to TRBJ2-2; 7 nucleotides match TRBD2. With V trimmed by 6 bases and J by 1 base, 5 bases remained unmatched. There are 15 residues in the CDR3. Germline CDR1 SGHAT, CDR2 FQNNGV. The CDR3 nucleotides read TGTGCCAGCAGGGCGACTAGCATGAACACCGGGGAGCTGTTTTTT. Translating it yields CASRATSMNTGELFF.

This clonotype was observed a few times. This chain connects TRBV3-1 to TRBJ1-6; D remains ambiguous. The germline gives CDR1 LGHDT, CDR2 YNNKEL (reference sequence). The CDR3 runs 12 residues. The V gene lost 5 bases and the J gene lost 14 bases, with 13 bases spanning the gap. The CDR3 sequence: CASSLSSGALHF. CDR3 in DNA: TGTGCCAGCAGCTTAAGTAGTGGAGCCCTCCACTTT. Complete variable domain (other parts from reference TRBV3-1 and TRBJ1-6): DTAVSQTPKYLVTQMGNDKSIKCEQNLGHDTMYWYKQDSKKFLKIMFSYNNKELIINETVPNRFSPKSPDKAHLNLHINSLELGDSAVYFCASSLSSGALHFGNGTRLTVT.

The gene calls are TRBV20-1 and TRBJ2-1; TRBD1 matches 8 bases. Germline assignment: CDR1 DFQATT and CDR2 SNEGSKA (reference sequence). The CDR3 covers 16 residues. The V gene end was trimmed by 0 bases and the J gene end by 8 bases; junction bases not matched to a gene: 12. The CDR3 loop is CSARDQSRGRADEQFF. The CDR3, as DNA: TGCAGTGCTAGAGATCAAAGCAGGGGGCGTGCAGATGAGCAGTTCTTC.

The chain has TRBV11-2 and TRBJ2-1; D is uncertain. This CDR3 is 14 amino acids long. Trimming pared 1 base from V and 7 bases from J, leaving 11 bases between. Germline CDR1 reads SGHAT; CDR2 reads FQNNGV. CDR3 nucleotides: TGTGCCAGCAGCTTAGCGGGTAGTTTTAATGAGCAGTTCTTC. Encoded protein: CASSLAGSFNEQFF.

In regard to this clonotype: Since a much larger clone is just one base distant, this may be a read error. This rearrangement joins TRBV7-2 to TRBJ2-2; D is perhaps TRBD2 (6 bases). Trimming left V 11 bases short and J 3 bases short, with 13 bases between. The CDR3 runs 13 residues. CDR1 is SGHTA and CDR2 is FQGNSA in the germline V gene. The CDR3 spells CASRTKYTGELFF. The DNA for the CDR3 is TGTGCCTCCCGGACTAAATACACCGGGGAGCTGTTTTTT.

This clonotype has ten or more counts. V and J are TRBV11-3 and TRBJ2-3, with TRBD2 as a possible D gene (6 bases). V was trimmed by 5 bases and J by 6 bases, leaving 24 bases between them. Germline assignment: CDR1 SGHNT and CDR2 YENEEA. CDR3 length equals 17 residues. The CDR3 DNA reads as TGTGCCAGCAGCCTGGCTTTGGGACTTCATGCAGCGGATACGCAGTATTTT. Amino acids: CASSLALGLHAADTQYF.

This clonotype was detected many times. The chain carries TRBV11-2 and TRBJ1-5, with TRBD1 matching over 11 bases. V shed 1 base and J 3 bases; nucleotides not matched to a gene: 2. The CDR3 totals 16 residues. CDR1 is SGHAT and CDR2 is FQNNGV in the germline V gene. The DNA of the CDR3 is TGTGCCAGCAGCTTAGGGGACAGGGGGTACAATCAGCCCCAGCATTTT. Amino acid sequence: CASSLGDRGYNQPQHF.

This clonotype was seen ten or more times. V and J are TRBV12-3 or TRBV12-4 and TRBJ1-1; a weak D match, TRBD1 (5 bases). The CDR3 consists of 13 residues. V dropped 5 bases and J dropped 5 bases, with 12 bases sitting between them. The DNA for the CDR3 is TGTGCCAGCAGTGCCGTTGAGGGGACTGAAGCTTTCTTT. Translating gives CASSAVEGTEAFF.

The table lists this clonotype with many counts. The genes are TRBV7-2 and TRBJ2-7, with D possibly matching TRBD1 (8 bases). CDR3 size: 15 residues. Germline V gene data show CDR1 as SGHTA and CDR2 as FQGNSA. V gave up 0 bases and J gave up 3 bases, with 12 bases separating them. The CDR3 sequence is CASSLATGGGYEQYF. The CDR3 coding sequence is TGTGCCAGCAGCTTAGCAACAGGGGGGGGCTACGAGCAGTACTTC. The full variable domain, with the rest looked up from reference TRBV7-2 and TRBJ2-7, is GAGVSQSPSNKVTEKGKDVELRCDPISGHTALYWYRQSLGQGLEFLIYFQGNSAPDKSGLPSDRFSAERTGGSVSTLTIQRTQQEDSAVYLCASSLATGGGYEQYFGPGTRLTVT.